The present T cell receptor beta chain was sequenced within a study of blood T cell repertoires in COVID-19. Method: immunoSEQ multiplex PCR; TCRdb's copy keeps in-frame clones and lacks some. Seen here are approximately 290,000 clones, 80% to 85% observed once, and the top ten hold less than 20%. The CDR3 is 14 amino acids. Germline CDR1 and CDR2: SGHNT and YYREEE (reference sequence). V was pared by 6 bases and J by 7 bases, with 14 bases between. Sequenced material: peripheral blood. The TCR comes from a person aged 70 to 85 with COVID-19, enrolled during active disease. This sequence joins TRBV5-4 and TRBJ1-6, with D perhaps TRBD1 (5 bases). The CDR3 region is CASTTGLHNSPLHF. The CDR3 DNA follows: TGTGCCAGCACCACGGGACTGCACAATTCACCCCTCCACTTT.